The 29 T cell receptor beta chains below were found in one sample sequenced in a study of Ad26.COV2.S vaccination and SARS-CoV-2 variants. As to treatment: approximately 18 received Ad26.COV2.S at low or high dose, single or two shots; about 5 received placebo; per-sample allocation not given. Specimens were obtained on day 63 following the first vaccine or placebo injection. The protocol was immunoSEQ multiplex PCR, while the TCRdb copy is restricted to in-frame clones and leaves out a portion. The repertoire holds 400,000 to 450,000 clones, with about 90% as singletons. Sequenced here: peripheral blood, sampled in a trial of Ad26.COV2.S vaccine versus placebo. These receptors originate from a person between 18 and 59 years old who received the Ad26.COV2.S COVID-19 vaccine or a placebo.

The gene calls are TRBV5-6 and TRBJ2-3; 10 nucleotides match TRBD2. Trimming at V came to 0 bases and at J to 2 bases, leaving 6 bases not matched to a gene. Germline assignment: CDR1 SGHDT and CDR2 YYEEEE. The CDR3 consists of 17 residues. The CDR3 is CASSLEPSGGHTDTQYF. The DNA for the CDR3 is TGTGCCAGCAGCTTGGAGCCTAGCGGGGGACACACAGATACGCAGTATTTT.

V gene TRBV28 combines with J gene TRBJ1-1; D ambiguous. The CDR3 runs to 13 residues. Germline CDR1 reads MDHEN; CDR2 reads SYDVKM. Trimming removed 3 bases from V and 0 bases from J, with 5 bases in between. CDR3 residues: CASSFNMNTEAFF. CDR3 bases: TGTGCCAGCAGTTTTAACATGAACACTGAAGCTTTCTTT.

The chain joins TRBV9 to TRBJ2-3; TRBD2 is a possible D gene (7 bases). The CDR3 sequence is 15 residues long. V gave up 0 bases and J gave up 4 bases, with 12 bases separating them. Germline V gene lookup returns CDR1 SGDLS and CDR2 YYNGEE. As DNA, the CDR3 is TGTGCCAGCAGCGTAGTTTGGGGGGGCGCAGATACGCAGTATTTT. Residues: CASSVVWGGADTQYF.

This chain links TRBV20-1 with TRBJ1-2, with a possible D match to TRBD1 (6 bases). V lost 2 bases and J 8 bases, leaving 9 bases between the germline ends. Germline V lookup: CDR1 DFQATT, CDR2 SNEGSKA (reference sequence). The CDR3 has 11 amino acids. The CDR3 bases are TGCAGTGCTAGACTTACAGGGGGCTACACCTTC. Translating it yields CSARLTGGYTF.

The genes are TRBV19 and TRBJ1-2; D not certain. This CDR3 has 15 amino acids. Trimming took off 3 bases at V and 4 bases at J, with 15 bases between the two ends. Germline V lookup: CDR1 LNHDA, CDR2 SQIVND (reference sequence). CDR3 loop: CASSIRPSTSYGYTF. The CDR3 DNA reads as TGTGCCAGTAGTATTCGGCCATCAACTTCCTATGGCTACACCTTC.

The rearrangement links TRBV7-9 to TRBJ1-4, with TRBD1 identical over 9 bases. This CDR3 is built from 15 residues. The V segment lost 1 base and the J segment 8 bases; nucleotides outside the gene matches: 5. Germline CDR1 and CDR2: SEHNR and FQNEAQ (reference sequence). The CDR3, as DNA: TGTGCCAGCAGCTTAGGGGACAGGGTAGACGAAAAACTGTTTTTT. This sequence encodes CASSLGDRVDEKLFF.

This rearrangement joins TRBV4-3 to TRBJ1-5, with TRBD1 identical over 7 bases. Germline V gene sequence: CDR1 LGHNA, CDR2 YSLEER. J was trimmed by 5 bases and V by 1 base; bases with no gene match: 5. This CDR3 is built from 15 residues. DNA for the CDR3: TGCGCCAGCAGCCAAGGGACAGGCGATTATCAGCCCCAGCATTTT. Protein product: CASSQGTGDYQPQHF.

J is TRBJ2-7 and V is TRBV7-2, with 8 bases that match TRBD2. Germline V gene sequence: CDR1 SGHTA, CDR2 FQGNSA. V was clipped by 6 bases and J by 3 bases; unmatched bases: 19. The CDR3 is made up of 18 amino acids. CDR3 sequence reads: CASSRPQGGGGPVYEQYF. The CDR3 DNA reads TGTGCCAGCAGTCGCCCACAGGGTGGCGGGGGGCCCGTCTACGAGCAGTACTTC.

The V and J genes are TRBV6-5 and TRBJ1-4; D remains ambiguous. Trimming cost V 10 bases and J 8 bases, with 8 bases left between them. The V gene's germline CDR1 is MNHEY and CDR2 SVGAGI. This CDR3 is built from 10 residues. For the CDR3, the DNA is TGTGCCACGCTTGGAGAAAAACTGTTTTTT. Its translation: CATLGEKLFF.

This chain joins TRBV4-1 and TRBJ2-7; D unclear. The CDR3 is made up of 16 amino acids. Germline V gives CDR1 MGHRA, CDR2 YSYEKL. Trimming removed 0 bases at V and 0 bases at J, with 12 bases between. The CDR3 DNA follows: TGCGCCAGCAGCCAAGAGGTTCTGGGTAGCTCCTACGAGCAGTACTTC. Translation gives CASSQEVLGSSYEQYF.

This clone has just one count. Here the CDR3 reads CASSLRLDSYNGYTF. In nucleotides, the CDR3 is TGTGCCAGCAGCTTACGCCTTGACAGTTACAATGGCTACACCTTC. The J gene is TRBJ1-2, the V gene TRBV7-2; D is perhaps TRBD1 (5 bases). CDR1 and CDR2 (germline): SGHTA, FQGNSA. The V end lost 2 bases, the J end lost 6 bases, and 16 bases lay between the germline ends. The CDR3 length is 15 residues.

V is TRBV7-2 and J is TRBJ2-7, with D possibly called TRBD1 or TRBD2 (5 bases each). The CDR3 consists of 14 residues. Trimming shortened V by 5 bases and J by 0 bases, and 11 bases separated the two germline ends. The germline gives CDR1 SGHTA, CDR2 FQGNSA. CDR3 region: CASSPGTSSYEQYF. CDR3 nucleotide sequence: TGTGCCAGCAGCCCCGGGACGAGCTCCTACGAGCAGTACTTC.

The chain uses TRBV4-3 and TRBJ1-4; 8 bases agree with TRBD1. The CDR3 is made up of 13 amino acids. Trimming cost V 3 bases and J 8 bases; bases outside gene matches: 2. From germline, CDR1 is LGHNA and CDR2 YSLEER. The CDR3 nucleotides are TGCGCCAGCAGCCAGGACAGGGCCGAAAAACTGTTTTTT. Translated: CASSQDRAEKLFF.

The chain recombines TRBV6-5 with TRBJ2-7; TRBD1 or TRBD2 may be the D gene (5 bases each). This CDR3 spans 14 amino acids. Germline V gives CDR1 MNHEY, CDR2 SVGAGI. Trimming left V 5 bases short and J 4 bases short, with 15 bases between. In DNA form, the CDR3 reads TGTGCCAGCAGTCAGACCGTGGGGGTTTACGAGCAGTACTTC. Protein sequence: CASSQTVGVYEQYF.

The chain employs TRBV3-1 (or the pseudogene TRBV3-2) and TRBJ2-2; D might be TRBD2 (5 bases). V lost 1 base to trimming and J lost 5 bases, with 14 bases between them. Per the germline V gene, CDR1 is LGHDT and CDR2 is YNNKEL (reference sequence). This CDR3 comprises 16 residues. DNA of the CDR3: TGTGCCAGCAGCCAAGCCCCCGGACTGATAACCGGGGAGCTGTTTTTT. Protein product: CASSQAPGLITGELFF.

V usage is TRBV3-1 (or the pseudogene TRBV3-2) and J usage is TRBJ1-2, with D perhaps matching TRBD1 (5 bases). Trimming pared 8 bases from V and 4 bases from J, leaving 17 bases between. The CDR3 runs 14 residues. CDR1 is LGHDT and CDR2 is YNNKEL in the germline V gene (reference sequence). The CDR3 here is CASFGRGTIYGYTF. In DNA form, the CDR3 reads TGTGCCAGCTTCGGAAGGGGTACGATCTATGGCTACACCTTC.

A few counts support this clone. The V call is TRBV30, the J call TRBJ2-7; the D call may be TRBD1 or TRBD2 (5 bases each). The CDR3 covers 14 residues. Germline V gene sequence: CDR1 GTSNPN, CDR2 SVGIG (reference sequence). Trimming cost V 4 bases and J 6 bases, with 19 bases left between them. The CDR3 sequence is CAWTYGTSQGEQYF. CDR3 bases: TGTGCCTGGACTTACGGGACCTCCCAGGGCGAGCAGTACTTC.

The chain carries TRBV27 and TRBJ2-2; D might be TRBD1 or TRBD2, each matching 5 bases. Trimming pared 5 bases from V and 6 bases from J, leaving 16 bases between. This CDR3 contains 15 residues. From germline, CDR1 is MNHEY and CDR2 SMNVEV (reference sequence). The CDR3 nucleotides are TGTGCCAGCAGTATGGGGACCGTAGGCCCCGGGGAGCTGTTTTTT. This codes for CASSMGTVGPGELFF.

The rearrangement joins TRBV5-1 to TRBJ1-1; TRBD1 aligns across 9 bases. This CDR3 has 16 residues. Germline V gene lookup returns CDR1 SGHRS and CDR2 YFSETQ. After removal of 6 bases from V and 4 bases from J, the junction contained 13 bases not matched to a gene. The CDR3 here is CASTQLGTGRVTEAFF. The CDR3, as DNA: TGCGCCAGCACGCAACTAGGGACAGGGAGGGTCACTGAAGCTTTCTTT.

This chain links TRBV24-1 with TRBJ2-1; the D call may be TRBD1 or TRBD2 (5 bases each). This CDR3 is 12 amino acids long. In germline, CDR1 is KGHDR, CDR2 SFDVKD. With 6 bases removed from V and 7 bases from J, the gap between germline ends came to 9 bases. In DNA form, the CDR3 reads TGTGCCACCAGTAACGGGGCGAATGAGCAGTTCTTC. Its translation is CATSNGANEQFF.

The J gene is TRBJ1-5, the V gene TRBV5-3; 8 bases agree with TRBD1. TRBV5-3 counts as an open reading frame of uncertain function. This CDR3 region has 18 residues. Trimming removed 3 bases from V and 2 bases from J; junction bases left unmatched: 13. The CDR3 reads CARSSTGRGRRGNQPQHF. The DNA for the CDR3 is TGTGCCAGAAGCTCAACCGGCAGGGGGCGAAGGGGCAATCAGCCCCAGCATTTT.

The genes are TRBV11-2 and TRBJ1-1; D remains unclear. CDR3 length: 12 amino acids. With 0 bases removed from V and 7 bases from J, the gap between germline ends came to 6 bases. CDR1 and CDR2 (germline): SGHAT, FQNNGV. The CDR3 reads CASSLDGYEAFF. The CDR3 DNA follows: TGTGCCAGCAGCTTAGACGGCTATGAAGCTTTCTTT.

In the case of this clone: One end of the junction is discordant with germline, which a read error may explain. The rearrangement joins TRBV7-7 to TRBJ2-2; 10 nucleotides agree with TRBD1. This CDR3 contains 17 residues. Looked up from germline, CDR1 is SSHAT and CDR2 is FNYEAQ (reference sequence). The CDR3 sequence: CASTLNTGTGDAGELFF. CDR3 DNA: TGTGCTAGCACCCTAAATACCGGGACAGGGGATGCCGGGGAGCTGTTTTTT.

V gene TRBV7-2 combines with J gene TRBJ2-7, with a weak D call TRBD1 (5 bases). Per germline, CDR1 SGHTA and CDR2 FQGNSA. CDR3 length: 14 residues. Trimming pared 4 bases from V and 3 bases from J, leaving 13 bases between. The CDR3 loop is CASSYRIWLYEQYF. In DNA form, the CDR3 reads TGTGCCAGCAGCTACAGGATTTGGCTCTACGAGCAGTACTTC. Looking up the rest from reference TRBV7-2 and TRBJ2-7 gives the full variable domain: GAGVSQSPSNKVTEKGKDVELRCDPISGHTALYWYRQSLGQGLEFLIYFQGNSAPDKSGLPSDRFSAERTGGSVSTLTIQRTQQEDSAVYLCASSYRIWLYEQYFGPGTRLTVT.

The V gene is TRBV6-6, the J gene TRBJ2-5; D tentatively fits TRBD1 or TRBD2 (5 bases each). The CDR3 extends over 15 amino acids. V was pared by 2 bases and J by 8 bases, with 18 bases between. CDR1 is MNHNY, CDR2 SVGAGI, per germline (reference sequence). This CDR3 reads CASSYRGAPGDTQYF. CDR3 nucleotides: TGTGCCAGCAGTTACAGGGGAGCGCCGGGTGACACCCAGTACTTC.

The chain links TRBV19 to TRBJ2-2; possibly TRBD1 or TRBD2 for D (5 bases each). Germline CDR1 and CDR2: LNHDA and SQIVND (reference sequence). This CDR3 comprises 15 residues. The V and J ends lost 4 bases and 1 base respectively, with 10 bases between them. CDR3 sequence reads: CASSNGAVNTGELFF. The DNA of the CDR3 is TGTGCCAGTAGTAACGGGGCGGTGAACACCGGGGAGCTGTTTTTT.

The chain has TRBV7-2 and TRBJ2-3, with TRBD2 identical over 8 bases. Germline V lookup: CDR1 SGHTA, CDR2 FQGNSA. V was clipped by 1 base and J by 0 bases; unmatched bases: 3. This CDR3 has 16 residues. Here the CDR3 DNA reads TGTGCCAGCAGCTTAGTCGGGGGGGTTAGCACAGATACGCAGTATTTT. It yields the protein CASSLVGGVSTDTQYF. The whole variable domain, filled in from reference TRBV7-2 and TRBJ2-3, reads GAGVSQSPSNKVTEKGKDVELRCDPISGHTALYWYRQSLGQGLEFLIYFQGNSAPDKSGLPSDRFSAERTGGSVSTLTIQRTQQEDSAVYLCASSLVGGVSTDTQYFGPGTRLTVL.

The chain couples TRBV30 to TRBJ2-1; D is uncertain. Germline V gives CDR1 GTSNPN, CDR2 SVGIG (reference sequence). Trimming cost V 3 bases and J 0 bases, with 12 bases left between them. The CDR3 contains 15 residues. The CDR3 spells CAWRYGWVSYNEQFF. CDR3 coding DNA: TGTGCCTGGAGGTACGGGTGGGTCTCCTACAATGAGCAGTTCTTC.

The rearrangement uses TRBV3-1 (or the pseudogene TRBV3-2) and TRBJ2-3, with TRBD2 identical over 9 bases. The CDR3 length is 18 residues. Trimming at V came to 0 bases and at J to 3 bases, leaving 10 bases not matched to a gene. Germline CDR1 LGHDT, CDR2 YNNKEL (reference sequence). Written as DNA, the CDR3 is TGTGCCAGCAGCCAAGATCTTGCGAGCGGGGGGTTGACAGATACGCAGTATTTT. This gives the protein CASSQDLASGGLTDTQYF.